What follows describes a single TCR beta chain. This sample stems from a study of early T cells in non-severe SARS-CoV-2 infection. Unique molecular identifier tags were affixed to discrete cDNA molecules. TCRdb reanalysed the 5' RACE reads using MiXCR and keeps one entry per CDR3 protein. The sample lists about 31,000 distinct CDR3 sequences, roughly 5.8% seen once, with 5.5% to 8% in the top ten. The sequenced material came from whole blood. The clonotype comes from an adult who was a healthcare worker with PCR-confirmed SARS-CoV-2 infection or an uninfected control (not recorded which).

The CDR3 here is CASSLVGPRDIQYF. The CDR3, as DNA: TGTGCCAGCAGCTTAGTCGGCCCGAGGGACATTCAGTACTTC. The chain couples TRBV7-8 to TRBJ2-4; D is possibly TRBD2 (5 bases). The V end lost 1 base, the J end lost 8 bases, and 12 bases lay between the germline ends. The CDR3 totals 14 residues. CDR1 is SGHVS, CDR2 FQNEAQ, per germline. The full variable domain, with the rest looked up from reference TRBV7-8 and TRBJ2-4, is GAGVSQSPRYKVAKRGQDVALRCDPISGHVSLFWYQQALGQGPEFLTYFQNEAQLDKSGLPSDRFFAERPEGSVSTLKIQRTQQEDSAVYLCASSLVGPRDIQYFGAGTRLSVL.